The rows below give T cell receptor beta chains drawn from one sample of a study of graft-versus-host responses after intestinal transplantation. Sequencing was performed with immunoSEQ multiplex PCR; in TCRdb, only in-frame clones are kept and a portion is missing. The sample holds around 120,000 clones, 85% to 95% seen once. Antigen specificity for these receptors is unknown. The starting material was unstimulated CD4+ T cells sorted from spleen or lymph node cells, obtained before intestinal transplant. Receptors originate from a human donor who received an intestinal transplant. Both conserved end residues are trimmed from each CDR3.

len: 10
v_gene: TRBV10-3
CDR3aa: ATRAENYEQY

len: 11
v_gene: TRBV28
CDR3aa: ASSTSYQETQY

len: 12
v_gene: TRBV11-2
CDR3aa: ASSLAGESSNQY

len: 11
v_gene: TRBV11-3
CDR3aa: ASKASGVNEQF

len: 15
v_gene: TRBV4-2
CDR3aa: ASSHPGGLANAGELF

len: 11
v_gene: TRBV7-3
CDR3aa: ASSLSGGETQY

len: 12
v_gene: TRBV6-1
CDR3aa: ASSLFARTDTQY

len: 12
v_gene: TRBV5-1
CDR3aa: ASSPQGTGNTIY

len: 13
v_gene: TRBV5-1
CDR3aa: ASRGLSGAQETQY

len: 13
v_gene: TRBV18
CDR3aa: ASSPLGQGQETQY

len: 13
v_gene: TRBV5-1
CDR3aa: ASGRISEVFGELF

len: 11
v_gene: TRBV21-1
CDR3aa: ASSTRGPGGQF

len: 13
v_gene: TRBV28
CDR3aa: ASSFFRGAGQPQH

len: 11
v_gene: TRBV2
CDR3aa: ASLTGGYYGYT

len: 13
v_gene: TRBV4-1
CDR3aa: ASSQSGKRGNTIY

len: 13
v_gene: TRBV6-5
CDR3aa: ASSSQGRMRQPQH

len: 12
v_gene: TRBV19
CDR3aa: ASSPGQRLRGYT

len: 11
v_gene: TRBV11-2
CDR3aa: ASSLGPLGAQY

len: 12
v_gene: TRBV6-6
CDR3aa: ASTYPTGSYEQY

len: 15
v_gene: TRBV6-4
CDR3aa: ASSVIPMASGGNEQF

len: 14
v_gene: TRBV29-1
CDR3aa: SVEPVHREYGDGYT

len: 14
v_gene: TRBV18
CDR3aa: ASSQMVASYQETQY

len: 11
v_gene: TRBV4-1
CDR3aa: ASSQDPGGIAF

len: 10
v_gene: TRBV30
CDR3aa: AWKGLSYEQY

len: 13
v_gene: TRBV28
CDR3aa: ASSPKGVNTGELF

len: 13
v_gene: TRBV9
CDR3aa: ASSVSGSSYNEQF

len: 16
v_gene: TRBV27
CDR3aa: ASSPRGTSGSYQETQY

len: 12
v_gene: TRBV5-1
CDR3aa: ATRTSGNTGELF

len: 10
v_gene: TRBV6-5
CDR3aa: ASTNLGNEQF